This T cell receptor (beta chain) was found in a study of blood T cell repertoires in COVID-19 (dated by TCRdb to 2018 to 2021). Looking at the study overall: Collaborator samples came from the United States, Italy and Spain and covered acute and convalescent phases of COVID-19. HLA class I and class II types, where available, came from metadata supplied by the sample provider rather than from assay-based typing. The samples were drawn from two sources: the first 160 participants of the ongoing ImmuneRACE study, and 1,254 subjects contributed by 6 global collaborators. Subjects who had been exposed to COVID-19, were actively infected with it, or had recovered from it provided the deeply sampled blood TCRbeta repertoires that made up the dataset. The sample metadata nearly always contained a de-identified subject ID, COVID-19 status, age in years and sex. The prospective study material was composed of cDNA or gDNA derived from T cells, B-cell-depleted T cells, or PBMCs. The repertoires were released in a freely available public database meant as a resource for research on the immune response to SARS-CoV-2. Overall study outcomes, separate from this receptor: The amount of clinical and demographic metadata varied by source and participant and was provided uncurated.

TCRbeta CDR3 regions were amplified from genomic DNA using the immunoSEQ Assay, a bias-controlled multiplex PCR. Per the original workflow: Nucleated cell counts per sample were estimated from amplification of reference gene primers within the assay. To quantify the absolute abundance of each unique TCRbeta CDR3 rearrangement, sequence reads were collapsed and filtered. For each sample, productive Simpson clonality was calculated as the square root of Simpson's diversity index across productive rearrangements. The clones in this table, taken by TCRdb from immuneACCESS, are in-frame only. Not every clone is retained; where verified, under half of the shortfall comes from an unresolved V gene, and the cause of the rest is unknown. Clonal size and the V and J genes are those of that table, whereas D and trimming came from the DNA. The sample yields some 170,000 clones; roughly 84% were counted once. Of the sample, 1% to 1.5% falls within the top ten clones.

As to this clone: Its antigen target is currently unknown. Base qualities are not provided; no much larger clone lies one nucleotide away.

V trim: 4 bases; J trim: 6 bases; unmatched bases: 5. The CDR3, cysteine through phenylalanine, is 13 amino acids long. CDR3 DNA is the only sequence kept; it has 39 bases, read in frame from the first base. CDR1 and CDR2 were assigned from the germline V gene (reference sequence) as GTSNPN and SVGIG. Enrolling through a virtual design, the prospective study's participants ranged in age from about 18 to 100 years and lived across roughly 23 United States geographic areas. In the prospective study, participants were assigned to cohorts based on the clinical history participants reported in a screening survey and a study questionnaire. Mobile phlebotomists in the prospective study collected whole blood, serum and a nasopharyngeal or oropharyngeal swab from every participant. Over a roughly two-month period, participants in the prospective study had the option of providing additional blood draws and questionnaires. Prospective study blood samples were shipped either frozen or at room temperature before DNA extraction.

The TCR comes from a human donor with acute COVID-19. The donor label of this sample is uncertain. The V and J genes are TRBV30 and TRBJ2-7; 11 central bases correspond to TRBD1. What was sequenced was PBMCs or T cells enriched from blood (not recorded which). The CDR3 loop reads CAWIGDRGFEQYF. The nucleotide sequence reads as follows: TGTGCCTGGATCGGGGACAGGGGGTTCGAGCAGTACTTC.